This T cell receptor (beta chain) was observed in a study of cytomegalovirus exposure and HLA in healthy donors. A word on this clone: Antigen specificity is unknown.

Vbeta (60) and Jbeta (13) primers were used in the PCR. Using immunoSEQ multiplex PCR, the repertoire was profiled, and TCRdb retains in-frame clones only, with some absent. The top ten hold around 6.6% of the sample, which has some 150,000 clones, 65% to 90% seen once. This CDR3 is 15 amino acids long. The ends were cut back, 3 bases at V and 4 bases at J, with 13 bases in the middle. Germline CDR1 is SGHTS and CDR2 is YDEGEE. Study-wide results and caveats: Reportedly, fewer N-insertions than the roughly 700-donor mean appeared in an Asian-associated ancestry cluster in a later analysis.

This chain joins TRBV5-8 and TRBJ2-2; D is possibly TRBD2 (6 bases). This TCR was sampled from a woman in her 50s in good health and CMV-seropositive. Sequenced material: PBMCs. Written as DNA, the CDR3 is TGTGCCAGCAGCTCGGGTGAGACTAGCACCGGGGAGCTGTTTTTT. Residues: CASSSGETSTGELFF.